The T cell receptor (beta chain) under discussion was sequenced for a study of cytomegalovirus exposure and HLA in healthy donors. Overall study findings and caveats: DRB1 had the most TCR associations and HLA-C the fewest, a later analysis found, with rates varying by HLA locus. Association of about 17,000 TCR beta sequences with HLA alleles was found at 0.05 false discovery rate in a later analysis. One cluster of highly shared sequence variants probably arose as a sequencing artifact.

Germline assignment: CDR1 GTSNPN and CDR2 SVGIG (reference sequence). Trimming took 1 base from V and 5 from J; bases not matched to a gene: 8. This CDR3 comprises 15 residues. Details on this clone: Its target is not known.

In the PCR, 60 Vbeta and 13 Jbeta primers were used. As originally analysed: It was a later analysis that counted 75 million to 90 million unique TCR beta chains, of which 9.5 million to 14 million were shared. Generated by immunoSEQ multiplex PCR, the TCRdb table keeps only in-frame clones and is missing some. That table is the source of V, J and clone size, and D and trimming were worked out from the DNA. The repertoire holds approximately 140,000 clones, with roughly 69% as singletons. The sequence was collected from a human donor in good health. Sequencing was performed on PBMCs. The J gene is TRBJ2-7, the V gene TRBV30, with 10 bases matching TRBD2. Here the CDR3 reads CAWSAWSGRAHEQYF. The CDR3 DNA is TGTGCCTGGAGTGCCTGGAGCGGGAGGGCCCACGAGCAGTACTTC.